Sequencing of this T cell receptor beta chain was carried out in a study of beta chain features in type 1 diabetes. The wider study: The number of sorted cells examined across all samples was around 110 million. Study-wide results and limits: Significant though moderate, a shortening of TCRB CDR3s appeared in all four CD4+ subsets of Type 1 diabetes patients.

This clone has only a few counts. Its antigen remains unknown. Investigators reverse transcribed all isolated RNA, so they sequenced expressed TCRB transcripts. The assay was immunoSEQ multiplex PCR, and TCRdb's table has in-frame clones only and misses some. Of about 360,000 clones detected, around an eighth appear once; the ten largest clones hold 0.0095% to 0.013%. V lost 1 base and J lost 3; bases outside the gene matches: 14. Germline V CDR1 and CDR2: LNHNV, YYDKDF (reference sequence). The CDR3 contains 18 residues. The gene calls are TRBV15 and TRBJ1-2, with 7 nucleotides matching TRBD1. The sequence derives from a woman younger than 30 with type 1 diabetes. Sequenced input: naive CD4+ T cells from blood. CDR3 nucleotide sequence: TGTGCCACCAGCAGAGGAGGTCGACAGGGACCTCAATACTATGGCTACACCTTC. It is translated as CATSRGGRQGPQYYGYTF.